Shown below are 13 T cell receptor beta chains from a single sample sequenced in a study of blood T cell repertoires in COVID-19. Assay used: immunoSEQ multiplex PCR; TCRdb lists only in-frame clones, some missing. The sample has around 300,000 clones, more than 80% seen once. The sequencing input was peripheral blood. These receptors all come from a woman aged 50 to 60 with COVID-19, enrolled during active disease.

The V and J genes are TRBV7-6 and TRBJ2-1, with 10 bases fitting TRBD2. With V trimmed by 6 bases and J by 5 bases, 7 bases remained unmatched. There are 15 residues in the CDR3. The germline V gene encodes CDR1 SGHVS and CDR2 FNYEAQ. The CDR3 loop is CASRALAGGNNEQFF. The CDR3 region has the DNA TGTGCCAGCAGGGCCTTAGCGGGAGGTAACAATGAGCAGTTCTTC.

DNA for the CDR3: TGTGCCTGGAGTCGACAGGGTGTTGCCTACGAGCAGTACTTC. This translates into CAWSRQGVAYEQYF. J is TRBJ2-7 and V is TRBV30, with 7 bases aligning to TRBD1. After removal of 2 bases from V and 2 bases from J, the junction contained 6 bases not matched to a gene. The germline V gene encodes CDR1 GTSNPN and CDR2 SVGIG (reference sequence). The CDR3 consists of 14 residues.

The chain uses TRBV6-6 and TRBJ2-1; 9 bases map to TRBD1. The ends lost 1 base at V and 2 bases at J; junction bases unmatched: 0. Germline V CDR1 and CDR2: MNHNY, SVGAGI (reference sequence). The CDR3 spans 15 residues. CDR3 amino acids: CASSYWDRAYNEQFF. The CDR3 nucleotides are TGTGCCAGCAGTTACTGGGACAGGGCCTACAATGAGCAGTTCTTC.

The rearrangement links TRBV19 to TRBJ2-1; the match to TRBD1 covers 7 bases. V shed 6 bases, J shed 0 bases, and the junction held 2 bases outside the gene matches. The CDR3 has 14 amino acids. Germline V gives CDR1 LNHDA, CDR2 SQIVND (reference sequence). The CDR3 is CASRYRGSYNEQFF. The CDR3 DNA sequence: TGTGCCAGTAGGTACAGGGGCTCCTACAATGAGCAGTTCTTC.

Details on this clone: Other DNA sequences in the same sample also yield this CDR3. The CDR3, as DNA: TGTGCCAGCTCACCCGGGACTGGCAATCAGCCCCAGCATTTT. Protein: CASSPGTGNQPQHF. This chain connects TRBV18 to TRBJ1-5; a possible D gene is TRBD1 (5 bases). V lost 3 bases and J lost 2, with 8 bases in between. Germline-derived CDR1 and CDR2 are KGHSH and LQKENI. This CDR3 has 14 amino acids. Full variable domain (outside the CDR3, taken from reference TRBV18 and TRBJ1-5): NAGVMQNPRHLVRRRGQEARLRCSPMKGHSHVYWYRQLPEEGLKFMVYLQKENIIDESGMPKERFSAEFPKEGPSILRIQQVVRGDSAAYFCASSPGTGNQPQHFGDGTRLSIL.

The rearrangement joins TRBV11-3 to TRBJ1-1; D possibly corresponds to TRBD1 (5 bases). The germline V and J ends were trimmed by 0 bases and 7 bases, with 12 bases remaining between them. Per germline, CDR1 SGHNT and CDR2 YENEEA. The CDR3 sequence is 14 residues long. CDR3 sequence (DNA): TGTGCCAGCAGCTTAGAGGGGCGCTCTGGTGAAGCTTTCTTT. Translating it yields CASSLEGRSGEAFF.

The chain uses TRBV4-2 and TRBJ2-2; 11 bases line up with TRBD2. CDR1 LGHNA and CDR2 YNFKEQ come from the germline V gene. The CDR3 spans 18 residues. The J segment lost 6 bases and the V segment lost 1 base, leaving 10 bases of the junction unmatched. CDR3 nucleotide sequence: TGTGCCAGCAGCCAAGGGACTAGCGGGTCCAGGTTCGCCGGGGAGCTGTTTTTT. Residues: CASSQGTSGSRFAGELFF.

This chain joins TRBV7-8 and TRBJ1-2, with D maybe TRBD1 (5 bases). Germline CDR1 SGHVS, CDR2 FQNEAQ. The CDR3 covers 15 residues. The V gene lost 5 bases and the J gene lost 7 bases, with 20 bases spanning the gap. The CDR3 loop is CASSPSLWTSGGYTF. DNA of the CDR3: TGTGCCAGCAGCCCCTCCCTTTGGACATCGGGTGGCTACACCTTC. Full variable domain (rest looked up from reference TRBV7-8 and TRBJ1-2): GAGVSQSPRYKVAKRGQDVALRCDPISGHVSLFWYQQALGQGPEFLTYFQNEAQLDKSGLPSDRFFAERPEGSVSTLKIQRTQQEDSAVYLCASSPSLWTSGGYTFGSGTRLTVV.

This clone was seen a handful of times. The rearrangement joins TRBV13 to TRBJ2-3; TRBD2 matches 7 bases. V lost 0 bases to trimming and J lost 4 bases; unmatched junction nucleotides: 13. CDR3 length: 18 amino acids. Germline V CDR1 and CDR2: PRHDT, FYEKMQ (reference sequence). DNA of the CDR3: TGTGCCAGCAGCTTAGGGAGTTTTCCAGCGGGAAGCGCAGATACGCAGTATTTT. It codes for CASSLGSFPAGSADTQYF. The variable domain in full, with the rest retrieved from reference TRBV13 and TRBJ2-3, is AAGVIQSPRHLIKEKRETATLKCYPIPRHDTVYWYQQGPGQDPQFLISFYEKMQSDKGSIPDRFSAQQFSDYHSELNMSSLELGDSALYFCASSLGSFPAGSADTQYFGPGTRLTVL.

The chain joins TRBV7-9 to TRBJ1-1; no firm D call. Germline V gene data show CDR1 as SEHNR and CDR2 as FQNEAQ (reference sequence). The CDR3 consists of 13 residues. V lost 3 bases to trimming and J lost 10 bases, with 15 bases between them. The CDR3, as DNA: TGTGCCAGCAGCTTGGGTAGGAGGGCTCGAGCTTTCTTT. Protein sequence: CASSLGRRARAFF.

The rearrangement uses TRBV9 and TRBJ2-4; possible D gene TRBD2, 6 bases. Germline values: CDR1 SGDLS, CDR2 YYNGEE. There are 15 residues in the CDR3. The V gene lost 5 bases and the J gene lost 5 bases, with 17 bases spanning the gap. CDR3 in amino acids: CASRSGLRGQNIQYF. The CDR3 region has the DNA TGTGCCAGCAGGAGCGGGCTAAGAGGCCAAAACATTCAGTACTTC.

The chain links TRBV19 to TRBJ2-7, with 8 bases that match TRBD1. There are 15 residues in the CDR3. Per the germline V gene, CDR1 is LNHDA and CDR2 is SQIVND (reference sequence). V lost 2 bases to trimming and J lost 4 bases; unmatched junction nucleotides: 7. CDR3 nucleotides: TGTGCCAGTAGTATATTGGCAGGGGGCCGGTACGAGCAGTACTTC. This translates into CASSILAGGRYEQYF.

The CDR3 sequence: CASSQSRQASTDTQYF. The CDR3 nucleotides read TGCGCCAGCAGCCAATCCCGACAGGCTAGCACAGATACGCAGTATTTT. The chain couples TRBV4-3 to TRBJ2-3; TRBD1 is a possible D gene (6 bases). Germline CDR1 LGHNA, CDR2 YSLEER. The V end lost 2 bases, the J end lost 0 bases, and 12 bases lay between the germline ends. The CDR3 sequence is 16 residues long.